Reported below is one TCR beta chain. The antigen remains unidentified. The data were taken from a study of T cells in Graves' hyperthyroidism and ophthalmopathy. Study findings and constraints: In simple terms, a model built on 13 V-J features told ophthalmopathy apart from stable hyperthyroidism.

The TCR beta CDR3 regions underwent amplification using RNA transcripts as the source. Primed by the HTBI set, a first-round RT-PCR was run on the TCR CDR3. TCRdb re-derived calls from the multiplex PCR reads in MiXCR, one entry per CDR3 protein. The repertoire includes some 250,000 distinct CDR3 sequences, about 14% of them detected once, and roughly 13% sits in the top ten. The patients, who ranged from 18 to 65 in age, presented with newly diagnosed hyperthyroidism lasting under 2 months. Any symptoms of ophthalmopathy came after the first hyperthyroidism diagnosis, from which the blood sample dates. The ends were cut back, 4 bases at V and 4 bases at J, with 20 bases in the middle. Germline CDR1 SEHNR, CDR2 FQNEAQ (reference sequence). The CDR3 is 17 residues long.

The origin of this receptor is a woman aged 40 to 50 with Graves' hyperthyroidism that later progressed to Graves' ophthalmopathy. Input material: blood. This chain uses TRBV7-9 with TRBJ2-1; no definite D call. The CDR3 reads CASSSPRDGENYNEQFF. The CDR3 DNA reads TGTGCCAGCAGCTCCCCACGTGACGGAGAAAATTACAATGAGCAGTTCTTC.